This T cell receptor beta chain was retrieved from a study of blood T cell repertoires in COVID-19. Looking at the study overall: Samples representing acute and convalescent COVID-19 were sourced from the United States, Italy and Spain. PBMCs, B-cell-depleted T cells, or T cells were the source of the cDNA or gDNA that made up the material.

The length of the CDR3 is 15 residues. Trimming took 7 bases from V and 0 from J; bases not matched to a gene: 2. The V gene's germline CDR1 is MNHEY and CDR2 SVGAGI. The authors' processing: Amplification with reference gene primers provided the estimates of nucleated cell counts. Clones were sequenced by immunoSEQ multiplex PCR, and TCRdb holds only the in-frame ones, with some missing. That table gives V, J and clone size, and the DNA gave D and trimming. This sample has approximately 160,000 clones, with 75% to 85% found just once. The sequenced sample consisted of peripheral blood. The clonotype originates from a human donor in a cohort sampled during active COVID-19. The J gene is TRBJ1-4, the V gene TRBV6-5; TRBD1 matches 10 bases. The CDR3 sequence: CASKGQGATNEKLFF. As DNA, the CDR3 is TGTGCCAGCAAAGGACAGGGGGCAACTAATGAAAAACTGTTTTTT.